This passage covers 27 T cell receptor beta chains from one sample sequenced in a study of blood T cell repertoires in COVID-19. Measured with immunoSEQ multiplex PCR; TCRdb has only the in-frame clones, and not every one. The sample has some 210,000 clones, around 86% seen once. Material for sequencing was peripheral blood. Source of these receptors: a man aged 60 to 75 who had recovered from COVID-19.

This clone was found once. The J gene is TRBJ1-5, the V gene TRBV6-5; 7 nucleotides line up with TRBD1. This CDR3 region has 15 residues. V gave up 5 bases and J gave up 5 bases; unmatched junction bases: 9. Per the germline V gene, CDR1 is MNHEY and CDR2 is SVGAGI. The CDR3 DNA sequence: TGTGCCAGCAGTCTCGACAGGGATCCTTATCAGCCCCAGCATTTT. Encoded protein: CASSLDRDPYQPQHF.

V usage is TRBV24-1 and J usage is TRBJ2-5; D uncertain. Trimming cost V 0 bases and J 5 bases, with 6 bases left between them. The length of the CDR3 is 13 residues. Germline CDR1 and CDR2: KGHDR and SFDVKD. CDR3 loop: CATSDLLQETQYF. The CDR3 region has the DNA TGTGCCACCAGTGATTTGTTACAGGAGACCCAGTACTTC.

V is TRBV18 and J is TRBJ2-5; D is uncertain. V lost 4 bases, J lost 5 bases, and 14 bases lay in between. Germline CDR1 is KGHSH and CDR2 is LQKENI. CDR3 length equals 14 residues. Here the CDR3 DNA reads TGTGCCAGCTCACTTTTGCTATCCCCCGAGACCCAGTACTTC. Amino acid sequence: CASSLLLSPETQYF.

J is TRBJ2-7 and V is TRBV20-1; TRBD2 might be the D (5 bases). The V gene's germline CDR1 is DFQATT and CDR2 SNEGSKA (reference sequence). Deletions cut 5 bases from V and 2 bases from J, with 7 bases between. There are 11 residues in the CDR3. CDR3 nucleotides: TGCAGTGCTCCCGGGGCCTACGAGCAGTACTTC. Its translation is CSAPGAYEQYF.

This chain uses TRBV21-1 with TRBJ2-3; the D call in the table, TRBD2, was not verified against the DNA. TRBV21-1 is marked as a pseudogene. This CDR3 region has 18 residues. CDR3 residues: CASSKATSLAGLSDTQYF. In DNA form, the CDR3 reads TGTGCCAGCAGCAAAGCGACTTCTTTAGCGGGACTATCAGATACGCAGTATTTT.

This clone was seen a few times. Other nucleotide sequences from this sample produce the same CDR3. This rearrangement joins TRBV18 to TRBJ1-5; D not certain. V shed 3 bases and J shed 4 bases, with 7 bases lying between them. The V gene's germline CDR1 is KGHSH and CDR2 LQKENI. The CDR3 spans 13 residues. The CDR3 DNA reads TGTGCCAGCTCACCTACGGGGAATCAGCCCCAGCATTTT. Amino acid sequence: CASSPTGNQPQHF.

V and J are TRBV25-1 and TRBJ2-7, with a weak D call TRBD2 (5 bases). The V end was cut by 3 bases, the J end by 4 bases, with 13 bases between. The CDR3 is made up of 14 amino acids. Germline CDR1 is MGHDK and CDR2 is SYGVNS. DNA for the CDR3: TGTGCCAGCAGTGATGAGAGGACGGGATACGAGCAGTACTTC. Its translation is CASSDERTGYEQYF.

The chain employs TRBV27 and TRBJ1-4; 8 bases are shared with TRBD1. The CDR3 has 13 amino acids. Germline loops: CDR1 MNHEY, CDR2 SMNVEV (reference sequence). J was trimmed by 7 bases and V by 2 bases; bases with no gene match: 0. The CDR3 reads CASSLQGAEKLFF. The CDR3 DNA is TGTGCCAGCAGTTTACAGGGGGCTGAAAAACTGTTTTTT. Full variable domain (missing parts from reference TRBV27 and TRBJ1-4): EAQVTQNPRYLITVTGKKLTVTCSQNMNHEYMSWYRQDPGLGLRQIYYSMNVEVTDKGDVPEGYKVSRKEKRNFPLILESPSPNQTSLYFCASSLQGAEKLFFGSGTQLSVL.

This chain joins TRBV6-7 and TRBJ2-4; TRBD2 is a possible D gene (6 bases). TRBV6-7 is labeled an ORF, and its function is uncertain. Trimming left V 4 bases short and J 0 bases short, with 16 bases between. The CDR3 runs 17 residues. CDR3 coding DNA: TGTGCCAGCAGTTCCGCCTCAGGAGGGGCAGCCAAAAACATTCAGTACTTC. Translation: CASSSASGGAAKNIQYF.

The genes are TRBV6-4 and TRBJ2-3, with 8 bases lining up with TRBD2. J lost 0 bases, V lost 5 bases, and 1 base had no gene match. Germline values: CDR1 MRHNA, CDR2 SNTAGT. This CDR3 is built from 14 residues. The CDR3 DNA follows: TGTGCCAGCAGTAGCGGGGGAAGCACAGATACGCAGTATTTT. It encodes CASSSGGSTDTQYF.

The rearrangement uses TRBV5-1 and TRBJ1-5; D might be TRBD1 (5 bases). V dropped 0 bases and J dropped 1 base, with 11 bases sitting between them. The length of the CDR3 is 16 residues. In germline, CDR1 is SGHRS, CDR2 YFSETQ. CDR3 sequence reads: CASSLGGGGSNQPQHF. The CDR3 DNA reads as TGCGCCAGCAGCTTGGGTGGTGGGGGGAGCAATCAGCCCCAGCATTTT.

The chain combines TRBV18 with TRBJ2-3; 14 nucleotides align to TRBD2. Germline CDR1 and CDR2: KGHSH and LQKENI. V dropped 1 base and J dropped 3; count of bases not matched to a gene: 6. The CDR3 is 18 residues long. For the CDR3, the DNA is TGTGCCAGCTCACCACGACTAGCGGGAGGGCTCGGGACAGATACGCAGTATTTT. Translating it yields CASSPRLAGGLGTDTQYF.

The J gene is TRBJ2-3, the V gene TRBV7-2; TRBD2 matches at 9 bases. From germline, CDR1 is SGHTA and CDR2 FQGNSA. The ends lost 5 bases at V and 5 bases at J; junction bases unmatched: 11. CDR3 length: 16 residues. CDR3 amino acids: CASSPGKRGVQDTQYF. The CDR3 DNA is TGTGCCAGCAGCCCAGGAAAGCGGGGGGTTCAAGATACGCAGTATTTT.

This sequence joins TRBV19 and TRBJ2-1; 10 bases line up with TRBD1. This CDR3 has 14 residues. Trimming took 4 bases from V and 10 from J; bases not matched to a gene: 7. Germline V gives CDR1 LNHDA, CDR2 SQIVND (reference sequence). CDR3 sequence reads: CASSTPGQGKEQFF. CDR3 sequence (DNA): TGTGCCAGTAGTACCCCGGGACAGGGGAAAGAGCAGTTCTTC. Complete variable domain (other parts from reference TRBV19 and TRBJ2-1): DGGITQSPKYLFRKEGQNVTLSCEQNLNHDAMYWYRQDPGQGLRLIYYSQIVNDFQKGDIAEGYSVSREKKESFPLTVTSAQKNPTAFYLCASSTPGQGKEQFFGPGTRLTVL.

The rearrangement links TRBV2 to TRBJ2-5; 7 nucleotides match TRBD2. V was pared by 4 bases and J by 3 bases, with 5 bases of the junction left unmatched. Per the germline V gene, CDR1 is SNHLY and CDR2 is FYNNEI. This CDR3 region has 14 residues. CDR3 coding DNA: TGTGCCAGCAGTGCCGGGACTAACAAAGAGACCCAGTACTTC. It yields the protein CASSAGTNKETQYF.

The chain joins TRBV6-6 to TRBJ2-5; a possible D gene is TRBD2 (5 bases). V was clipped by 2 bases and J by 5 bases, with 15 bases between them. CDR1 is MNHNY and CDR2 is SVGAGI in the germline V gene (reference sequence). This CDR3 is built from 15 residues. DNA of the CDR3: TGTGCCAGCAGTTACGGAGGCTTGACTGTGGAGACCCAGTACTTC. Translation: CASSYGGLTVETQYF.

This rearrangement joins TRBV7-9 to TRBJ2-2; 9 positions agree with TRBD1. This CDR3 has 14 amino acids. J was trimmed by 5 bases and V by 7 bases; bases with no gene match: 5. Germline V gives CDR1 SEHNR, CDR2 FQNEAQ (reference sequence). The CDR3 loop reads CASTRTGETGELFF. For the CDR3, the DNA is TGTGCCAGCACCCGGACAGGGGAGACCGGGGAGCTGTTTTTT.

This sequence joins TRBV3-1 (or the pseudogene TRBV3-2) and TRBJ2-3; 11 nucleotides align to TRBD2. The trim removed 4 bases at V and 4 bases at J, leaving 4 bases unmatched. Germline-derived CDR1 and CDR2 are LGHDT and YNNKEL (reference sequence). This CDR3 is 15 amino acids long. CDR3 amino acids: CASSLTSGIADTQYF. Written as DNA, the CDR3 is TGTGCCAGCAGCCTGACTAGCGGGATAGCAGATACGCAGTATTTT.

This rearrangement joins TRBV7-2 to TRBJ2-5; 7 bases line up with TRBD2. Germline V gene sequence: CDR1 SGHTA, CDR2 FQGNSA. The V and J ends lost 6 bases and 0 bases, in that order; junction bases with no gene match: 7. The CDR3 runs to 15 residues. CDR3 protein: CASRSMGGDQETQYF. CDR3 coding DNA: TGTGCCAGCAGGAGCATGGGGGGGGACCAAGAGACCCAGTACTTC.

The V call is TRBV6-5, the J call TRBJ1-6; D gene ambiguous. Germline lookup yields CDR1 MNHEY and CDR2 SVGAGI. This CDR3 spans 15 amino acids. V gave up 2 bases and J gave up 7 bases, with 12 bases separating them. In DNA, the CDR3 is TGTGCCAGCAGTTACGTGCGGAGAGGGAATTCACCCCTCCACTTT. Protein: CASSYVRRGNSPLHF.

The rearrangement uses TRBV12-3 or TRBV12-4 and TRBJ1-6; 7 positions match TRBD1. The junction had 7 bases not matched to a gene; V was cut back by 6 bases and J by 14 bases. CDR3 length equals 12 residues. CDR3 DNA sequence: TGTGCCAGCAGCCCCGGAACAGGGGCCCTCCACTTT. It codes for CASSPGTGALHF.

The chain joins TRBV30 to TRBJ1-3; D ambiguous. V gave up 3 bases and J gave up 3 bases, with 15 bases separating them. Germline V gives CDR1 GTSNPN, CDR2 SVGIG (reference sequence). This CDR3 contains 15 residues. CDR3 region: CAWRLRGLGGNTIYF. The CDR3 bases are TGTGCCTGGAGGCTTCGGGGTCTAGGTGGAAACACCATATATTTT.

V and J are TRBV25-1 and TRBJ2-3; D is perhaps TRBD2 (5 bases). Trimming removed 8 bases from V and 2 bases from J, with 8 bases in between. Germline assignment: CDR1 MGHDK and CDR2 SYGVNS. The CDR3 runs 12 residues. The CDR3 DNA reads TGTGCCAGCGGGGAGAACACAGATACGCAGTATTTT. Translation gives CASGENTDTQYF. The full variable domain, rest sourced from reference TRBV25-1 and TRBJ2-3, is EADIYQTPRYLVIGTGKKITLECSQTMGHDKMYWYQQDPGMELHLIHYSYGVNSTEKGDLSSESTVSRIRTEHFPLTLESARPSHTSQYLCASGENTDTQYFGPGTRLTVL.

The CDR3: CASSLAETDTQYF. The DNA for the CDR3 is TGCGCCAGCAGCTTGGCCGAGACAGATACGCAGTATTTT. This chain joins TRBV5-1 and TRBJ2-3; D gene unclear. Trimming shortened V by 0 bases and J by 3 bases, and 5 bases separated the two germline ends. Germline V gene lookup returns CDR1 SGHRS and CDR2 YFSETQ. The CDR3 has 13 residues.

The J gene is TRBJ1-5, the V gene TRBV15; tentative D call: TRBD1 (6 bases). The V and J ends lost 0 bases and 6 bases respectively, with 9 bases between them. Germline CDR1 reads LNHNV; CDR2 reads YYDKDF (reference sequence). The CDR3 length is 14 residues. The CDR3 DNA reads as TGTGCCACCAGCAGAGACAGGGGAGCTCAGCCCCAGCATTTT. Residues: CATSRDRGAQPQHF.

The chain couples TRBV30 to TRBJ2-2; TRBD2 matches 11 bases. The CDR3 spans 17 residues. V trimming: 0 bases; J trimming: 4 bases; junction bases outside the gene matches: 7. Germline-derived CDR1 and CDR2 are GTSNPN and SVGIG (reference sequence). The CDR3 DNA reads TGTGCCTGGAGTGTAACGGTAGCGGGGGGGCCCACCGGGGAGCTGTTTTTT. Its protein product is CAWSVTVAGGPTGELFF.

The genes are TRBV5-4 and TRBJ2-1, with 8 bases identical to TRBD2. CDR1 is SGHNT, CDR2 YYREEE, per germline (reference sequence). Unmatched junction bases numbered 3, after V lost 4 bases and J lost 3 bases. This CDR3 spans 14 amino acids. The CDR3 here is CASSTGLGYNEQFF. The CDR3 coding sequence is TGTGCCAGCAGCACGGGACTAGGCTACAATGAGCAGTTCTTC.